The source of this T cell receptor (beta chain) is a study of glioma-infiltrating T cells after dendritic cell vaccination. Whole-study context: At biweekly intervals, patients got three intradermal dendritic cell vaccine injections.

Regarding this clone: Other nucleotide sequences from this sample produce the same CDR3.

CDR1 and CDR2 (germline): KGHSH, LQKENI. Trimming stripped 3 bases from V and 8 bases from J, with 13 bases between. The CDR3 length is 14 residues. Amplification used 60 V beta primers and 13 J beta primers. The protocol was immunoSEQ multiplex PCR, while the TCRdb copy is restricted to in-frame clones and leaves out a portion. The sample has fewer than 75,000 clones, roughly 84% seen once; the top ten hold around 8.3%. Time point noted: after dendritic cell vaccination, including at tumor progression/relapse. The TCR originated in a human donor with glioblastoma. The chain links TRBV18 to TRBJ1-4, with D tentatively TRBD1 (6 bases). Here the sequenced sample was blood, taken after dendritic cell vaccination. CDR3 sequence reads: CASSPGAPSEKLFF. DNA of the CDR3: TGTGCCAGCTCACCGGGGGCCCCTTCCGAAAAACTGTTTTTT.